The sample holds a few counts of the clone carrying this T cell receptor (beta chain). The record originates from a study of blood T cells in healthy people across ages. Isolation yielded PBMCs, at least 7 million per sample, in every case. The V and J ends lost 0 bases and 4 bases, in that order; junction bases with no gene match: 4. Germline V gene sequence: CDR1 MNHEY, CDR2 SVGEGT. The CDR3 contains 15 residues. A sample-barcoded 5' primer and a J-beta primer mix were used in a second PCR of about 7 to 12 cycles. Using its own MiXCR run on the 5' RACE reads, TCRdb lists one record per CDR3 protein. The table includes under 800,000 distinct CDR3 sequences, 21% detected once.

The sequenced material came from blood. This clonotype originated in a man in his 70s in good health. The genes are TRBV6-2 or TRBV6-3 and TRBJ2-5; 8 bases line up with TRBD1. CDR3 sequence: CASSYSPTGAETQYF. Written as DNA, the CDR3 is TGTGCCAGCAGTTACTCGCCGACAGGGGCAGAGACCCAGTACTTC.